The 19 T cell receptor beta chains presented below share a single source sample, sequenced in a study of blood T cell repertoires in COVID-19. Generated by immunoSEQ multiplex PCR, the TCRdb table keeps only in-frame clones and is missing some. This sample yields around 300,000 clones, of which about 83% are seen a single time; 8% to 10% belongs to the top ten. Sequencing used peripheral blood. Receptors originate from a woman in her forties or fifties who had recovered from COVID-19.

This chain uses TRBV28 with TRBJ2-2; D possibly corresponds to TRBD1 (5 bases). Looked up from germline, CDR1 is MDHEN and CDR2 is SYDVKM. CDR3 length: 13 amino acids. Trimming took 6 bases from V and 5 from J, leaving 10 bases between them. The CDR3 DNA follows: TGTGCCAGCAGGGAACAGGTTACCGGGGAGCTGTTTTTT. The encoded protein is CASREQVTGELFF.

This clone has more than one count but fewer than ten. The chain employs TRBV19 and TRBJ1-6, with D unresolved. V lost 4 bases, J lost 7 bases, and 8 bases lay in between. Germline CDR1 LNHDA, CDR2 SQIVND (reference sequence). The CDR3 consists of 13 residues. The CDR3 nucleotides are TGTGCCAGTAGTACAGGTTCAAATTCACCCCTCCACTTT. Translated: CASSTGSNSPLHF. The variable domain in full, with the rest retrieved from reference TRBV19 and TRBJ1-6, is DGGITQSPKYLFRKEGQNVTLSCEQNLNHDAMYWYRQDPGQGLRLIYYSQIVNDFQKGDIAEGYSVSREKKESFPLTVTSAQKNPTAFYLCASSTGSNSPLHFGNGTRLTVT.

V is TRBV27 and J is TRBJ2-7, with 11 bases identical to TRBD2. The germline CDR1 and CDR2 sequences are MNHEY and SMNVEV (reference sequence). The CDR3 is made up of 15 amino acids. J gave up 3 bases and V 6 bases, and 7 bases lay outside the gene matches. In DNA, the CDR3 is TGTGCCAGCAGCCGCCCCGGGACTAGCGGCTACGAGCAGTACTTC. Its protein is CASSRPGTSGYEQYF.

The chain recombines TRBV18 with TRBJ2-1, with 8 bases matching TRBD2. Germline values: CDR1 KGHSH, CDR2 LQKENI. The V and J ends lost 4 bases and 5 bases, in that order; junction bases with no gene match: 7. The CDR3 consists of 15 residues. In DNA form, the CDR3 reads TGTGCCAGCTCACTTCGGGCTAGCGGGCACAATGAGCAGTTCTTC. Protein product: CASSLRASGHNEQFF.

The V gene is TRBV6-2 or TRBV6-3, the J gene TRBJ2-2, with D maybe TRBD2 (6 bases). Germline CDR1 is MNHEY and CDR2 is SVGEGT. V shed 1 base and J shed 4 bases, with 10 bases lying between them. The CDR3 sequence is 15 residues long. For the CDR3, the DNA is TGTGCCAGCAGTTACTTCCAGGGAGGCACCGGGGAGCTGTTTTTT. Translation: CASSYFQGGTGELFF.

This chain joins TRBV2 and TRBJ1-4; 9 nucleotides agree with TRBD1. V lost 7 bases and J lost 7; bases outside the gene matches: 13. Germline lookup yields CDR1 SNHLY and CDR2 FYNNEI. CDR3 size: 16 residues. CDR3 protein: CASISDAGTGTEKLFF. CDR3 DNA: TGTGCCAGCATATCGGATGCCGGGACAGGGACTGAAAAACTGTTTTTT.

V is TRBV28 and J is TRBJ2-7; tentatively, D is TRBD1 (5 bases). Germline V gene sequence: CDR1 MDHEN, CDR2 SYDVKM. The CDR3 loop spans 14 amino acids. Deletions cut 1 base from V and 9 bases from J, with 16 bases between. This CDR3 is CASSLSDSDLPQYF. The CDR3 region has the DNA TGTGCCAGCAGTTTATCAGACAGTGATCTCCCGCAGTACTTC.

This chain uses TRBV5-1 with TRBJ1-5; D is unclear. V was cut by 1 base and J by 6 bases, with 14 bases left in between. From germline, CDR1 is SGHRS and CDR2 YFSETQ. The CDR3 sequence is 15 residues long. This CDR3 reads CASSLIPQAGQPQHF. The CDR3 nucleotides are TGCGCCAGCAGCTTGATTCCCCAGGCGGGTCAGCCCCAGCATTTT.

J is TRBJ1-1 and V is TRBV5-4; TRBD1 matches at 11 bases. The CDR3 runs 14 residues. From germline, CDR1 is SGHNT and CDR2 YYREEE (reference sequence). J was trimmed by 4 bases and V by 3 bases; bases with no gene match: 2. DNA for the CDR3: TGTGCCAGCAGCTGGGACAGGGGGGGCACTGAAGCTTTCTTT. This translates into CASSWDRGGTEAFF.

This clone was recorded only once. The CDR3 sequence is CASSGGGLLNTGELFF. Written as DNA, the CDR3 is TGTGCCAGCAGCGGAGGGGGCTTACTTAACACCGGGGAGCTGTTTTTT. This rearrangement joins TRBV7-2 to TRBJ2-2; weak D call: TRBD1 (7 bases). V lost 5 bases and J lost 2, with 15 bases in between. This CDR3 is built from 16 residues. Germline CDR1 and CDR2: SGHTA and FQGNSA.

The chain couples TRBV4-1 to TRBJ1-2; D may be TRBD1 (5 bases). V was trimmed by 0 bases and J by 1 base, leaving 9 bases between them. The CDR3 has 15 amino acids. Germline loops: CDR1 MGHRA, CDR2 YSYEKL. CDR3 sequence: CASSQEARDNYGYTF. The DNA of the CDR3 is TGCGCCAGCAGCCAAGAAGCCAGGGATAACTATGGCTACACCTTC.

This clone was seen only once. This sequence joins TRBV6-2 or TRBV6-3 and TRBJ2-7; D unclear. This CDR3 region has 14 residues. Germline CDR1 and CDR2: MNHEY and SVGEGT. V was clipped by 2 bases and J by 3 bases, with 11 bases between them. The CDR3 DNA is TGTGCCAGCAGTTACCCCCGACTGAACTACGAGCAGTACTTC. Protein product: CASSYPRLNYEQYF.

This clone appeared a single time. The chain uses TRBV2 and TRBJ1-2; the D gene is possibly TRBD1 (6 bases). The germline gives CDR1 SNHLY, CDR2 FYNNEI. Trimming removed 3 bases from V and 0 bases from J, with 11 bases in between. The CDR3 spans 15 residues. The chain's CDR3 is CASSEGPGANYGYTF. DNA for the CDR3: TGTGCCAGCAGTGAGGGTCCAGGGGCTAACTATGGCTACACCTTC.

This chain uses TRBV27 with TRBJ1-1, with D maybe TRBD1 (5 bases). Deletions cut 3 bases from V and 5 bases from J, with 19 bases between. CDR1 and CDR2 (germline): MNHEY, SMNVEV (reference sequence). The CDR3 is 16 amino acids. The CDR3 spells CASSFMGDSSETEAFF. The CDR3 DNA reads TGTGCCAGCAGTTTCATGGGGGACTCCTCCGAGACTGAAGCTTTCTTT.

This sequence joins TRBV5-1 and TRBJ2-2, with D possibly matching TRBD1 (5 bases). Germline assignment: CDR1 SGHRS and CDR2 YFSETQ. V was pared by 0 bases and J by 5 bases, with 8 bases between. The CDR3 is 14 residues long. The CDR3 spells CASSLGQITGELFF. The DNA of the CDR3 is TGCGCCAGCAGCTTGGGACAGATAACCGGGGAGCTGTTTTTT.

This chain uses TRBV5-5 with TRBJ1-3; TRBD1 agrees at 8 bases. The ends lost 4 bases at V and 2 bases at J; junction bases unmatched: 8. The CDR3 is made up of 16 amino acids. Looked up from germline, CDR1 is SGHKS and CDR2 is YYEKEE (reference sequence). The CDR3 loop reads CASSPGQGEAGNTIYF. CDR3 sequence (DNA): TGTGCCAGCAGCCCCGGACAGGGAGAGGCTGGAAACACCATATATTTT.

The chain recombines TRBV4-1 with TRBJ1-2; a weak D match, TRBD1 (6 bases). The CDR3 sequence is 20 residues long. Between the trimmed V and J ends, which lost 0 bases and 5 bases, there was a span of 28 bases. Germline CDR1 MGHRA, CDR2 YSYEKL. CDR3 sequence (DNA): TGCGCCAGCAGCCAAGATACGCGCCGGCTCCGACAGGAGAGATTGTATGGCTACACCTTC. It codes for CASSQDTRRLRQERLYGYTF.

The V gene is TRBV6-4, the J gene TRBJ1-2; 10 nucleotides align to TRBD1. CDR1 MRHNA and CDR2 SNTAGT come from the germline V gene. With 4 bases clipped from V and 5 bases from J, the junction kept 10 bases outside the gene matches. The CDR3 length is 16 residues. For the CDR3, the DNA is TGTGCCAGCAGTGGTTTTGGACAGGGGGTTCTTTATGGCTACACCTTC. It specifies CASSGFGQGVLYGYTF.

V and J are TRBV9 and TRBJ2-1; TRBD2 matches 8 bases. Germline V gene sequence: CDR1 SGDLS, CDR2 YYNGEE. This CDR3 region has 16 residues. J gave up 1 base and V 1 base, and 4 bases lay outside the gene matches. CDR3 region: CASSVLGGRSYNEQFF. CDR3 in DNA: TGTGCCAGCAGCGTACTCGGCGGGAGGTCCTACAATGAGCAGTTCTTC.